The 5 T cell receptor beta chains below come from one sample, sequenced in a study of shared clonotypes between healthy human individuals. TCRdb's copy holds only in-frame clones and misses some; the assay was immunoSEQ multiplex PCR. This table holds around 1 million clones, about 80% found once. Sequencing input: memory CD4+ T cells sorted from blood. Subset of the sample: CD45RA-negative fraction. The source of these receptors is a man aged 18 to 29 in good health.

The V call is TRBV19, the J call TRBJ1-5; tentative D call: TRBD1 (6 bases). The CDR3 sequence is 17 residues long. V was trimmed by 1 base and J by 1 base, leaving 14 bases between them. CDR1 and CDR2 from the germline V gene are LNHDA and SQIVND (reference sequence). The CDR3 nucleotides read TGTGCCAGTAGTATAGTAGGAATCGGACAGAGCAATCAGCCCCAGCATTTT. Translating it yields CASSIVGIGQSNQPQHF.

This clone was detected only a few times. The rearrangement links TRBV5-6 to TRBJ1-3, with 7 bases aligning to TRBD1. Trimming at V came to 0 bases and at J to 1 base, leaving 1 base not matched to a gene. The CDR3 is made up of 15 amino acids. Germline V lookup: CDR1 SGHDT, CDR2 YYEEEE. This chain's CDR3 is CASSLDRGSGNTIYF. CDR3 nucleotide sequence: TGTGCCAGCAGCTTGGACAGGGGTTCTGGAAACACCATATATTTT.

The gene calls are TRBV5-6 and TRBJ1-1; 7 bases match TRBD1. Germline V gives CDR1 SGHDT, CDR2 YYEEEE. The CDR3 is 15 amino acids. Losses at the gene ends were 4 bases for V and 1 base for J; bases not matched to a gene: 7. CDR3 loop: CASSAPTGPNTEAFF. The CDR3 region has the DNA TGTGCCAGCAGCGCACCGACAGGGCCGAACACTGAAGCTTTCTTT.

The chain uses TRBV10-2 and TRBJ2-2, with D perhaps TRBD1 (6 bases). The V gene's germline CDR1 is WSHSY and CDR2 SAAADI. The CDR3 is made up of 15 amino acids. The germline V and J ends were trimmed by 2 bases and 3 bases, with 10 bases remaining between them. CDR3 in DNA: TGCGCCAGCAGTGAGCAGACAGGACACACCGGGGAGCTGTTTTTT. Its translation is CASSEQTGHTGELFF.

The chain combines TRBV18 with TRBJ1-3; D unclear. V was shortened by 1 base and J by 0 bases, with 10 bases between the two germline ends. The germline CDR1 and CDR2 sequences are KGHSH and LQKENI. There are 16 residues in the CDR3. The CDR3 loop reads CASSPLGRSSGNTIYF. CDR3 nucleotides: TGTGCCAGCTCACCACTTGGGCGGAGCTCTGGAAACACCATATATTTT.